Listed below are T cell receptor beta chains from one sample, sequenced in a study of cytomegalovirus exposure and HLA in healthy donors. Clones were sequenced by immunoSEQ multiplex PCR, and TCRdb holds only the in-frame ones, with some missing. The sample shows about 110,000 clones, about 74% of them seen only once. Sequences were obtained from PBMCs. Every receptor here comes from a man aged 25-45 years in good health and CMV-seropositive. The CDR3 runs from the conserved cysteine through the conserved F or W. A D gene is named only where the DNA matches it firmly. Size tells how often a clone was seen (once, few, many) or the class of an expanded clone, and some rows leave it out.

>TRBJ1-2|TRBV28|NA|NA
TGTGCCAGCAGTTCGACTGAATTTTATGGCTACACCTTC
CASSSTEFYGYTF
>TRBJ1-2|TRBV28|few|TRBD1
TGTGCCAGCAGACCCGACAGGGCTCTTGGCTACACCTTC
CASRPDRALGYTF
>TRBJ2-3|TRBV7-2|NA|TRBD2
TGTGCCAGCAGCTTAGGGACTAGCGGGGGAACAGATACGCAGTATTTT
CASSLGTSGGTDTQYF
>TRBJ1-2|TRBV6-6|NA|TRBD1
TGTGCCAGCAGCAGACGACAGGGTAGAAGCGGCTACACCTTC
CASSRRQGRSGYTF
>TRBJ1-4|TRBV9|NA|NA
TGTGCCAGCAGCCCCACAAACGGGTTCCGTAATGAAAAACTGTTTTTT
CASSPTNGFRNEKLFF
>TRBJ2-3|TRBV7-2|once|TRBD1
TGTGCCAGCAGCTCGCCGGGACAGGACCGCACAGATACGCAGTATTTT
CASSSPGQDRTDTQYF
>TRBJ2-7|TRBV5-5|NA|TRBD1
TGTGCCAGCAGTGACACCCGGGACAGGCTTTCCTACGAGCAGTACTTC
CASSDTRDRLSYEQYF
>TRBJ2-1|TRBV11-2|NA|TRBD2
TGTGCCAGCAGCCACATGACTAGCGGTGAGCAGTTCTTC
CASSHMTSGEQFF
>TRBJ2-1|TRBV5-5|NA|NA
TGTGCCAGCAGCACTGGCGGTTCCCTAGTCTACAATGAGCAGTTCTTC
CASSTGGSLVYNEQFF
>TRBJ2-3|TRBV30|NA|NA
TGTGCCTGGAGCCTTGACCCGGGGGGCACAGATACGCAGTATTTT
CAWSLDPGGTDTQYF
>TRBJ2-6|TRBV4-1|NA|TRBD2
TGCGCCAGCAGCGGAATCGGGGAGGGCCCTGCCTCTGGGGCCAACGTCCTGACTTTC
CASSGIGEGPASGANVLTF
>TRBJ2-5|TRBV6-5|NA|NA
TGTGCCAGCAGTTACTCGGGGACAAAAGAGACCCAGTACTTC
CASSYSGTKETQYF
>TRBJ1-1|TRBV19|few|TRBD1
TGTGCCAGCTTCGGGACAGGGAGGACTGAAGCTTTCTTT
CASFGTGRTEAFF
>TRBJ2-5|TRBV7-9|NA|TRBD2
TGTGCCAGCAGCTTAGTGGCGGGGGAGTACCAAGAGACCCAGTACTTC
CASSLVAGEYQETQYF
>TRBJ2-2|TRBV19|NA|TRBD2
TGTGCCAGTAGTAACCCTCGACTAGCGGGGGCCCCGGGCACCGGGGAGCTGTTTTTT
CASSNPRLAGAPGTGELFF
>TRBJ2-3|TRBV7-6|NA|TRBD1
TGTGCCAGCAGCCCACTTACAGGGGTGACGCAGTATTTT
CASSPLTGVTQYF
>TRBJ2-1|TRBV27|few|NA
TGTGCCAGCAGCCTAGGACAGATATACAATGAGCAGTTCTTC
CASSLGQIYNEQFF
>TRBJ1-4|TRBV5-6|NA|NA
TGTGCCAGCAGCTTAGGAGCAGCAACTAATGAAAAACTGTTTTTT
CASSLGAATNEKLFF
>TRBJ1-6|TRBV15|NA|NA
TGTGCCACCAGCAGAGACCATCCCCCTAATTCACCCCTCCACTTT
CATSRDHPPNSPLHF
>TRBJ1-2|TRBV30|NA|TRBD1
TGTGCCTGGACCCAGCCTGTAGCAGGGGGCGCGAAGTATGGCTACACCTTC
CAWTQPVAGGAKYGYTF
>TRBJ1-5|TRBV6-5|NA|NA
TGTGCCAGCAGTTACTCAGGGAGAGGGAGCAATCAGCCCCAGCATTTT
CASSYSGRGSNQPQHF
>TRBJ1-2|TRBV2|NA|NA
TGTGCCAGCAGTGAAAGAGCCAGGGAAAGTGGCTACCCCTTC
CASSERARESGYPF
>TRBJ1-2|TRBV2|NA|NA
TGTGCCAGCAGTGAAGGCGCGTCGGGGGGCCACTATGGCTACACCTTC
CASSEGASGGHYGYTF
>TRBJ1-5|TRBV2|once|TRBD1
TGTGCCAGCAGTACACAGGGGGCGAGCAATCAGCCCCAGCATTTT
CASSTQGASNQPQHF
>TRBJ1-6|TRBV9|NA|NA
TGTGCCAGCAGCGGTCGGGACTCCTGGAGAAATTCACCCCTCCACTTT
CASSGRDSWRNSPLHF
>TRBJ1-3|TRBV28|NA|NA
TGTGCCAGCAGTTCCCCCCCGGGGGAGGGAAACACCATATATTTT
CASSSPPGEGNTIYF
>TRBJ1-1|TRBV2|NA|NA
TGTGCCAGCAGTCCCCGCCAGGGGAACACTGAAGCTTTCTTT
CASSPRQGNTEAFF
>TRBJ1-5|TRBV7-2|few|NA
TGTGCCAGCAGCTTAGCAAACCGGGAGCCCCAGCATTTT
CASSLANREPQHF
>TRBJ1-5|TRBV4-1|few|TRBD1
TGCGCCAGCAGCCAAGGGGCGACAGGGCGGCAGCCCCAGCATTTT
CASSQGATGRQPQHF
>TRBJ1-2|TRBV19|NA|TRBD1
TGTGCCAGTAGTGGAACAGGGGGCTATGGCTACACCTTC
CASSGTGGYGYTF
>TRBJ2-5|TRBV6-1|NA|NA
TGTGCCAGCAGTGAAGCGCGGTGGCAGTACTTC
CASSEARWQYF
>TRBJ1-2|TRBV6-1|few|TRBD1
TGTGCCAGCAGTGAACTCCAGGGGGCTAGGCGTTTC
CASSELQGARRF
>TRBJ1-2|TRBV4-1|NA|TRBD1
TGCGCCAGCAGCTGGCGGACAGGGAATGTTGGAGGCTACACCTTC
CASSWRTGNVGGYTF
>TRBJ1-1|TRBV6-1|NA|NA
TGTGCCAGCAGTGAAAATCTGGGAGAGGCTTTCTTT
CASSENLGEAFF
>TRBJ2-1|TRBV29-1|once|TRBD2
TGCAGCGTTGCAGGGACTAGCGGGGGCCTTTACAATGAGCAGTTCTTC
CSVAGTSGGLYNEQFF
>TRBJ1-5|TRBV4-2|NA|NA
TGTGCCAGCAGCCAAGTATTGAGCCCTAGGGGTCGCCAGCCCCAGCATTTT
CASSQVLSPRGRQPQHF
>TRBJ2-7|TRBV2|NA|NA
TGTGCCAGCAGTGAAAATAATGGGCCCTACGAGCAGTACTTC
CASSENNGPYEQYF
>TRBJ2-5|TRBV14|NA|NA
TGTGCCAGTGGAGGGCAGGACCAAGAGACCCAGTACTTC
CASGGQDQETQYF
>TRBJ1-1|TRBV6-1|NA|NA
TGTGCCAGCAGTGCGGGTAAGCCCACTGAAGCTTTCTTT
CASSAGKPTEAFF
>TRBJ2-3|TRBV10-3|NA|NA
TGTGCCATCGGCGGGCCAATAAACACAGATACGCAGTATTTT
CAIGGPINTDTQYF
>TRBJ1-1|TRBV5-1|NA|NA
TGCGCCAGCAGCTTTACAGGGAGCACTGAAGCTTTCTTT
CASSFTGSTEAFF
>TRBJ2-2|TRBV4-1|NA|NA
TGCGCCAGCAGCCAAGGAGGGAGACCCGCCAACGGGGAGCTGTTTTTT
CASSQGGRPANGELFF
>TRBJ1-1|TRBV29-1|few|TRBD1
TGCAGCGGGGGACAGGGTGAAGCTTTCTTT
CSGGQGEAFF
>TRBJ1-4|TRBV28|NA|TRBD1
TGTGCCAGCAGTCCGACAGGGGGAAGAGAAAAACTGTTTTTT
CASSPTGGREKLFF
>TRBJ2-7|TRBV18|once|NA
TGTGCCAGCTCACTAGCAGGGTATCCCTACGAGCAGTACTTC
CASSLAGYPYEQYF
>TRBJ1-6|TRBV4-1|NA|NA
TGCGCCAGCAGCCAAGCTGCAGGGGCTGATTCACCCCTCCACTTT
CASSQAAGADSPLHF
>TRBJ2-5|TRBV30|NA|TRBD1
TGTGCCTGGAGACAACCCGGACAGGGCCAAGAGACCCAGTACTTC
CAWRQPGQGQETQYF
>TRBJ2-2|TRBV5-1|few|NA
TGCGCCAGCAGCTTGGTTCCAGTGACGAACACCGGGGAGCTGTTTTTT
CASSLVPVTNTGELFF
>TRBJ2-1|TRBV15|NA|NA
TGTGCCACCAGAACTAAGGAGGTCAATGAGCAGTTCTTC
CATRTKEVNEQFF
>TRBJ1-3|TRBV7-7|once|NA
TGTGCCAGCAGCCGCGGACTTCAAGGGACCATATATTTT
CASSRGLQGTIYF
>TRBJ1-2|TRBV5-6|few|NA
TGTGCCAGCAGCTTGGTGAGGCGGGGCTATGGCTACACCTTC
CASSLVRRGYGYTF
>TRBJ2-4|TRBV6-4|NA|NA
TGTGCCAGCAGGCCGAGTCAGTACTTC
CASRPSQYF
>TRBJ2-7|TRBV5-4|NA|TRBD2
TGTGCCAGCAGCTTGGAGGTAGCGGGGGGTACCTACGAGCAGTACTTC
CASSLEVAGGTYEQYF
>TRBJ2-1|TRBV5-6|NA|NA
TGTGCCAGCAGCTCTGGCGGGGGCGAGCAGTTCTTC
CASSSGGGEQFF
>TRBJ2-4|TRBV30|NA|TRBD1
TGTGCCTGGCATGGGACAGGATCGAACATTCAGTACTTC
CAWHGTGSNIQYF
>TRBJ1-1|TRBV28|NA|NA
TGTGCCAGCGACTTGGGAGCTTTCTTT
CASDLGAFF